The 9 T cell receptor beta chains reported below all come from one sample, sequenced in a study of T cell repertoires in cytomegalovirus infection. These TCRs' antigens remain unknown. TCRdb called the reads again in MiXCR, with one record for every CDR3 protein. The profile shows 700,000 to 900,000 distinct CDR3 sequences, 25% to 30% of them singletons. The specimen comprised cultured CD8+ T cells from PBMCs, sampled from culture after CMV antigen stimulation. The receptors derive from a human donor in good health (CMV status not recorded). Some clones in this sample may be carry-over from other donors' samples.

This clonotype has a handful of counts. The chain links TRBV19 to TRBJ2-2; D not certain. The germline V gene encodes CDR1 LNHDA and CDR2 SQIVND (reference sequence). The CDR3 spans 15 residues. Trimming took 4 bases from V and 2 from J, leaving 11 bases between them. CDR3 loop: CASSRSVYNTGELFF. The DNA of the CDR3 is TGTGCCAGTAGTAGGTCAGTTTATAACACCGGGGAGCTGTTTTTT.

V gene TRBV6-5 combines with J gene TRBJ1-4; D uncertain. Looked up from germline, CDR1 is MNHEY and CDR2 is SVGAGI. The CDR3 length is 19 residues. V gave up 0 bases and J gave up 7 bases, with 24 bases separating them. The CDR3 protein is CASSYSRTSGEGFGEKLFF. As DNA, the CDR3 is TGTGCCAGCAGTTACTCGAGGACCAGTGGAGAGGGTTTTGGTGAAAAACTGTTTTTT.

This chain connects TRBV4-1 to TRBJ1-2; D possibly corresponds to TRBD1 (5 bases). CDR1 and CDR2 from the germline V gene are MGHRA and YSYEKL. The CDR3 totals 15 residues. Trimming cost V 2 bases and J 0 bases, with 10 bases left between them. CDR3 protein: CASSQIDSPNYGYTF. The CDR3 nucleotides are TGCGCCAGCAGCCAAATCGACAGTCCTAACTATGGCTACACCTTC.

V is TRBV4-3 and J is TRBJ2-5; possibly TRBD2 for D (6 bases). CDR3 length: 13 amino acids. Germline values: CDR1 LGHNA, CDR2 YSLEER. Trimming took 0 bases from V and 8 from J, leaving 10 bases between them. CDR3 sequence: CASSQDSGGTQYF. The DNA of the CDR3 is TGCGCCAGCAGCCAAGATTCCGGGGGAACCCAGTACTTC.

This clonotype occurred a few times. The chain carries TRBV28 and TRBJ1-1; TRBD1 agrees at 9 bases. CDR3 length: 13 amino acids. Per the germline V gene, CDR1 is MDHEN and CDR2 is SYDVKM. Losses at the gene ends were 6 bases for V and 5 bases for J; bases not matched to a gene: 4. The CDR3 region has the DNA TGTGCCAGCAGATACAGGGGGCTTACTGAAGCTTTCTTT. It codes for CASRYRGLTEAFF.

The chain recombines TRBV10-3 with TRBJ2-3, with 7 positions matching TRBD1. The CDR3 extends over 13 amino acids. V shed 11 bases and J 2 bases; nucleotides not matched to a gene: 7. CDR1 is ENHRY, CDR2 SYGVKD, per germline. Written as DNA, the CDR3 is TGTGCCGCCAACAGGGGTTTCACAGATACGCAGTATTTT. Encoded protein: CAANRGFTDTQYF.

The chain has TRBV27 and TRBJ1-4, with no clear D. There are 13 residues in the CDR3. From germline, CDR1 is MNHEY and CDR2 SMNVEV (reference sequence). The germline V and J ends were trimmed by 4 bases and 7 bases, with 10 bases remaining between them. For the CDR3, the DNA is TGTGCCAGCAGTTCGGGAGGAAGTGAAAAACTGTTTTTT. Translated, it gives CASSSGGSEKLFF.

The genes are TRBV4-3 and TRBJ2-3; possibly TRBD1 or TRBD2 for D (5 bases each). CDR3 length: 16 amino acids. Trimming took 0 bases from V and 3 from J, leaving 13 bases between them. Germline V lookup: CDR1 LGHNA, CDR2 YSLEER. The CDR3 spells CASSQDRDPSTDTQYF. The CDR3 DNA reads as TGCGCCAGCAGCCAAGACAGGGACCCCTCGACAGATACGCAGTATTTT.

This clonotype was counted a few times. J is TRBJ2-1 and V is TRBV6-2 or TRBV6-3; a possible D gene is TRBD2 (7 bases). The ends were cut back, 7 bases at V and 8 bases at J, with 18 bases in the middle. The CDR3 consists of 14 residues. Germline assignment: CDR1 MNHEY and CDR2 SVGEGT. The CDR3 spells CASTQNRGADEQFF. CDR3 sequence (DNA): TGTGCCAGCACCCAGAATCGGGGGGCGGATGAGCAGTTCTTC.